This TCR beta chain was retrieved from a study of blood T cell repertoires in COVID-19. Turning to the study itself: The samples span acute and convalescent COVID-19 from the United States, Italy and Spain. Sample material is recorded as cDNA or gDNA derived from T cells, B-cell-depleted T cells, or PBMCs.

As originally analysed: The assay estimated nucleated cells by amplifying reference gene primers. This table comes from immunoSEQ multiplex PCR, and its TCRdb copy is limited to in-frame clones, with some not included. From that table come the V and J calls and clone size; the DNA was used to work out D and trimming. The data show about 200,000 clones, around 85% seen once. Germline loops: CDR1 LGHNA, CDR2 YNFKEQ. V lost 0 bases to trimming and J lost 0 bases, with 21 bases between them. The CDR3 is 20 residues long. The genes are TRBV4-2 and TRBJ2-4, with D unresolved. The source of this sequence is a woman in her 70s with acute or convalescent COVID-19. Source material: peripheral blood. CDR3 DNA: TGTGCCAGCAGCCAAGAGGGCGTTCGTAAGGCCGGTGGAGCCAAAAACATTCAGTACTTC. It is translated as CASSQEGVRKAGGAKNIQYF.